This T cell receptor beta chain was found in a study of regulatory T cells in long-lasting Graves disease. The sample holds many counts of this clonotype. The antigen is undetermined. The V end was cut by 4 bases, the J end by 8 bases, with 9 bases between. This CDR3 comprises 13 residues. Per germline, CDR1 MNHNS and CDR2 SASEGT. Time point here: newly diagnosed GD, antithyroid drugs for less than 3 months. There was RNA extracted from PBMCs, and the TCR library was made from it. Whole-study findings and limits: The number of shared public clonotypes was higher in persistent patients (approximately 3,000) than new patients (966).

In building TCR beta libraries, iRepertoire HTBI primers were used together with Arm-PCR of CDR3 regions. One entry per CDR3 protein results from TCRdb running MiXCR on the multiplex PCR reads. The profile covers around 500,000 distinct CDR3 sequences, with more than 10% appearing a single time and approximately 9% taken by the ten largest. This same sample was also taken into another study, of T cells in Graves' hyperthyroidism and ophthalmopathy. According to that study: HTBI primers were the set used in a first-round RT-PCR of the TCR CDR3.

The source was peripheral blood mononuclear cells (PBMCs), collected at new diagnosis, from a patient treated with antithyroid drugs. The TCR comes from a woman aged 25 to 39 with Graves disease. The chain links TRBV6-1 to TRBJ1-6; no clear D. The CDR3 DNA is TGTGCCAGCAGTGCATCCTCCCATTCACCCCTCCACTTT. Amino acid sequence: CASSASSHSPLHF.